Ten or more counts support the clone carrying this T cell receptor (beta chain). The CDR3 has 12 residues. The junction had 8 bases not matched to a gene; V was cut back by 6 bases and J by 7 bases. Germline lookup yields CDR1 DFQATT and CDR2 SNEGSKA (reference sequence). What was amplified from RNA transcripts were TCR beta CDR3 regions. HTBI primers were used for first-round RT-PCR of the TCR CDR3. TCRdb used MiXCR to reprocess the multiplex PCR reads, holding one entry per CDR3 protein. The data show about 610,000 distinct CDR3 sequences, with 40% to 55% seen just once and around 7.7% held by the top ten. The entry originates in a study of T cells in Graves' hyperthyroidism and ophthalmopathy.

The source of this sequence is a woman aged 18 to 35 with Graves' hyperthyroidism. Sequencing was performed on peripheral blood or thyroid tissue (not recorded which). The chain links TRBV20-1 to TRBJ2-7, with 8 bases that match TRBD2. CDR3 nucleotides: TGCAGTGCCAGGCCGGGAGGGGGTGAGCAGTACTTC. Protein sequence: CSARPGGGEQYF.